The clone carrying this T cell receptor (beta chain) was seen a single time. What it binds is unknown. These data originate in a study of T cells in narcolepsy. Study in general: Patients with NT1 or NT2 and healthy control donors were enrolled.

General study results and limits: Same-patient CSF and blood CD4+ T cell clonotypes included HCRT-specific and TRIB2-specific autoreactive ones. Autoreactive clonotypes reportedly recurred in blood of same and different patients, not controls. No autoreactive T cell clone sequences appeared in some memory CD4+ repertoires.

The assay was immunoSEQ multiplex PCR, and TCRdb's table has in-frame clones only and misses some. The table includes around 24,000 clones, about 80% detected once. This TCR was recovered from a human donor in good health. Sequenced input: memory (CD45RA-) CD4+ T cells from blood.

CDR3 DNA sequence: TGTGCCAGCAGCTCCGGGACAGGGAACTATGGCTACACCTTC. It specifies CASSSGTGNYGYTF. The chain uses TRBV5-6 and TRBJ1-2, with 9 bases matching TRBD1. Trimming cost V 3 bases and J 2 bases; bases outside gene matches: 2. The CDR3 sequence is 14 residues long. Germline V gives CDR1 SGHDT, CDR2 YYEEEE.